This T cell receptor (beta chain) came from a study of blood T cell repertoires in COVID-19. The repertoire was sequenced with immunoSEQ multiplex PCR; TCRdb's copy has only in-frame clones and lacks some. The sample lists around 250,000 clones, 75% to 85% occurring once. Germline loops: CDR1 LNHDA, CDR2 SQIVND (reference sequence). J gave up 0 bases and V 4 bases, and 18 bases lay outside the gene matches. The CDR3 totals 20 residues. The sequenced sample was peripheral blood. The source of this sequence is a man aged 50-60 years with active or convalescent COVID-19. The rearrangement links TRBV19 to TRBJ2-1; 7 bases fit TRBD1. The CDR3: CASSRSWGTAGKPSYNEQFF. The CDR3 coding sequence is TGTGCCAGTAGTAGGAGTTGGGGGACAGCCGGAAAACCCTCCTACAATGAGCAGTTCTTC.